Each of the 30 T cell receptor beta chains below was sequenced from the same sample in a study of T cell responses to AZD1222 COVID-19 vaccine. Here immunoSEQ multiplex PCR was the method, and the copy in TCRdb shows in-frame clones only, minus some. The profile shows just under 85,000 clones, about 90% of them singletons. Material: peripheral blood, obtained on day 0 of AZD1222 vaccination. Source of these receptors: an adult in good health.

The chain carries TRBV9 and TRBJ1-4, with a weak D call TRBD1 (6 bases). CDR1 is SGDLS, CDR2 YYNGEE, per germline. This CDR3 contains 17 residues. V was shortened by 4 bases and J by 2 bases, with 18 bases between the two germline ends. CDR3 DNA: TGTGCCAGCAGCTCCGGGGACATTCGTACGACTAATGAAAAACTGTTTTTT. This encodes CASSSGDIRTTNEKLFF. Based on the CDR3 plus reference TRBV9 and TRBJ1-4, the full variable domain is DSGVTQTPKHLITATGQRVTLRCSPRSGDLSVYWYQQSLDQGLQFLIQYYNGEERAKGNILERFSAQQFPDLHSELNLSSLELGDSALYFCASSSGDIRTTNEKLFFGSGTQLSVL.

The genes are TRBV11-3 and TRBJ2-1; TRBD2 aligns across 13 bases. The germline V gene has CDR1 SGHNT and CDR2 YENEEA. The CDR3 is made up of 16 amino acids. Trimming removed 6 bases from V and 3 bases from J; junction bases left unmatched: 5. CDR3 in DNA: TGTGCCAGCAGTACCGGGACTAGCGGGAACTACAATGAGCAGTTCTTC. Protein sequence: CASSTGTSGNYNEQFF.

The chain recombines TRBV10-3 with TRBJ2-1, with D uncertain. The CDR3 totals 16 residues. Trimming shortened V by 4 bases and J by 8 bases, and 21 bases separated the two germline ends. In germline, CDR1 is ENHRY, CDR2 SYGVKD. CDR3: CAISVGTRTLFDEQFF. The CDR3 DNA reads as TGTGCCATCAGTGTTGGAACAAGAACTCTTTTCGATGAGCAGTTCTTC.

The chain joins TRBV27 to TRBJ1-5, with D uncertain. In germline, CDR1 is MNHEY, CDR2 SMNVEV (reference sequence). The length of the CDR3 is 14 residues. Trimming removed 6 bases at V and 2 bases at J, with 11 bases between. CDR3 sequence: CASSPFFRNQPQHF. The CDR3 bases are TGTGCCAGCAGCCCCTTCTTCCGCAATCAGCCCCAGCATTTT.

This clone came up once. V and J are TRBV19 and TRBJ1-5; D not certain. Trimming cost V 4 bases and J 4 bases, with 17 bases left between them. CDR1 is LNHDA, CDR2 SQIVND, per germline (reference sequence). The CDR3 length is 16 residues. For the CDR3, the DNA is TGTGCCAGTAGTAGCCCCTCTTTAGCGTCTAATCAGCCCCAGCATTTT. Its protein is CASSSPSLASNQPQHF.

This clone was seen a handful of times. CDR3 nucleotide sequence: TGTGCCAGCAGTGGGCCCATGGACAGGGGCGTAGAAGCCTACGAGCAGTACTTC. It encodes CASSGPMDRGVEAYEQYF. V usage is TRBV6-1 and J usage is TRBJ2-7, with 9 nucleotides matching TRBD1. Trimming removed 4 bases from V and 2 bases from J; junction bases left unmatched: 15. The CDR3 runs to 18 residues. Per the germline V gene, CDR1 is MNHNS and CDR2 is SASEGT.

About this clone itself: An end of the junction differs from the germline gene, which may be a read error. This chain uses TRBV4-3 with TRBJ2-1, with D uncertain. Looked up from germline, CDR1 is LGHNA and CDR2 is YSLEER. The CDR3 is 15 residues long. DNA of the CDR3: TGCGTCAGCAGCCAAGCGCTAGAGGCCTACAATGAGCAGTTCTTC. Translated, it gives CVSSQALEAYNEQFF.

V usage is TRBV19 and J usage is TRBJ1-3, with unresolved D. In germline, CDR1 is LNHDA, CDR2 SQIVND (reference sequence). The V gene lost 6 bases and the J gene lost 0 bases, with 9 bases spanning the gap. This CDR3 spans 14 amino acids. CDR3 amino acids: CASRQRTSGNTIYF. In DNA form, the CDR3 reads TGTGCCAGTAGACAGCGAACCTCTGGAAACACCATATATTTT. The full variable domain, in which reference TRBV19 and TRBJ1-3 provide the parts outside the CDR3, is DGGITQSPKYLFRKEGQNVTLSCEQNLNHDAMYWYRQDPGQGLRLIYYSQIVNDFQKGDIAEGYSVSREKKESFPLTVTSAQKNPTAFYLCASRQRTSGNTIYFGEGSWLTVV.

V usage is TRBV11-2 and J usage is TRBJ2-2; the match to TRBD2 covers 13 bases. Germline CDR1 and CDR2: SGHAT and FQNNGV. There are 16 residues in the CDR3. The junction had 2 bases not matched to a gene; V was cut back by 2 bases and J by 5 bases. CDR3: CASSLRGLAGTGELFF. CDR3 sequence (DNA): TGTGCCAGCAGCTTAAGGGGACTAGCGGGGACCGGGGAGCTGTTTTTT.

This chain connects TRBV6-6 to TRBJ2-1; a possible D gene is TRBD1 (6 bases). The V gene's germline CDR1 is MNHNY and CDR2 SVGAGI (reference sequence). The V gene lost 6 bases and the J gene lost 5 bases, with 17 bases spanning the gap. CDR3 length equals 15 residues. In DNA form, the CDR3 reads TGTGCCAGCAGCAGCGACAGGATTACTCACAATGAGCAGTTCTTC. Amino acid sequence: CASSSDRITHNEQFF.

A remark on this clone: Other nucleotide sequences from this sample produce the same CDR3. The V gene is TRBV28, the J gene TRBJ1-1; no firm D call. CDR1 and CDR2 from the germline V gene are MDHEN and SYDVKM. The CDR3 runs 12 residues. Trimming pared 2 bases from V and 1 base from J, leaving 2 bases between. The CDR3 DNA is TGTGCCAGCAGTTTACAGAACACTGAAGCTTTCTTT. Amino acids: CASSLQNTEAFF. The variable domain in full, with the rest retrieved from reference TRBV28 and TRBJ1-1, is DVKVTQSSRYLVKRTGEKVFLECVQDMDHENMFWYRQDPGLGLRLIYFSYDVKMKEKGDIPEGYSVSREKKERFSLILESASTNQTSMYLCASSLQNTEAFFGQGTRLTVV.

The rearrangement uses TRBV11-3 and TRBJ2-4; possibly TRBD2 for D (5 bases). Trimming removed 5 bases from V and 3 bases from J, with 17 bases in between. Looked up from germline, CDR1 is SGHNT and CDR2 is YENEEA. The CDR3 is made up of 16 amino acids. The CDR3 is CASSPGEGVGKNIQYF. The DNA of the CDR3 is TGTGCCAGCAGCCCAGGAGAGGGAGTAGGCAAAAACATTCAGTACTTC.

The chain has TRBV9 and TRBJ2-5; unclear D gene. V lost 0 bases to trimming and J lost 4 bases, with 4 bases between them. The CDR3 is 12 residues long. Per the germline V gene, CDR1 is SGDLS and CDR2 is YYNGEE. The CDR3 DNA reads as TGTGCCAGCAGCGTAGGATCAGAGACCCAGTACTTC. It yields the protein CASSVGSETQYF.

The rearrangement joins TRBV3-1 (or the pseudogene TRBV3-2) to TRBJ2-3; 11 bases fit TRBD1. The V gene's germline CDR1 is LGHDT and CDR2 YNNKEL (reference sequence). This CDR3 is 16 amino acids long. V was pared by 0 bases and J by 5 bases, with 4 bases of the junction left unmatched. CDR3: CASSQDGQGAKDTQYF. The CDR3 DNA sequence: TGTGCCAGCAGCCAAGATGGACAGGGGGCGAAAGATACGCAGTATTTT.

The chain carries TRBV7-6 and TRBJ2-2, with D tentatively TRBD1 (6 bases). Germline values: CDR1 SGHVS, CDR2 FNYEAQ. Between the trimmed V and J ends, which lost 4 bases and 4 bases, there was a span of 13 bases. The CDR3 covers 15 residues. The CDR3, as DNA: TGTGCCAGCAGCTGGGGCCAGGGGAGCACCGGGGAGCTGTTTTTT. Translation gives CASSWGQGSTGELFF.

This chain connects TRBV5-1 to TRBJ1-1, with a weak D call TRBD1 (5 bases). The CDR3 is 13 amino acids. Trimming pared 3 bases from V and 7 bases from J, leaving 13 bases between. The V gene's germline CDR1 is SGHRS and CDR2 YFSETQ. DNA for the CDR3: TGCGCCAGCAGCTCTTGGCAGGGCGATGAAGCTTTCTTT. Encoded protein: CASSSWQGDEAFF.

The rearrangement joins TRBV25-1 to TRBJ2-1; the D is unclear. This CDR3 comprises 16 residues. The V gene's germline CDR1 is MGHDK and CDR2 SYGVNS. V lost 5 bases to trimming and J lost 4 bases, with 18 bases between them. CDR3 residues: CASSRAGTFSYNEQFF. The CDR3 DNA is TGTGCCAGCAGTAGGGCAGGAACCTTCTCTTACAATGAGCAGTTCTTC.

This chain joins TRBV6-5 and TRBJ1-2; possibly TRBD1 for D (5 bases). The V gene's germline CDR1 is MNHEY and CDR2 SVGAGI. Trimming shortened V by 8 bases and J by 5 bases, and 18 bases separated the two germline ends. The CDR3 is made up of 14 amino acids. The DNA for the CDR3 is TGTGCCAGCTCCCCCGGGGCAGTTTCATATGGCTACACCTTC. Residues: CASSPGAVSYGYTF.

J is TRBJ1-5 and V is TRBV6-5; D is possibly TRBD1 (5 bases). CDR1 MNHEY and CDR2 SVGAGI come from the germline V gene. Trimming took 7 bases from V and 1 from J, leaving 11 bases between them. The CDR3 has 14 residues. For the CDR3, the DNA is TGTGCCAGCATGTCAGGACACAGCAATCAGCCCCAGCATTTT. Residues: CASMSGHSNQPQHF.

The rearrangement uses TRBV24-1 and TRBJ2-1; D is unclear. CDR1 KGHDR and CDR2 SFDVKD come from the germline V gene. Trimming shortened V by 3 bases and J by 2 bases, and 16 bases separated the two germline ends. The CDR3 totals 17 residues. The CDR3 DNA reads TGTGCCACCAGTGATAAAGGGTTTCAAGCAGCCTACAATGAGCAGTTCTTC. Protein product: CATSDKGFQAAYNEQFF.

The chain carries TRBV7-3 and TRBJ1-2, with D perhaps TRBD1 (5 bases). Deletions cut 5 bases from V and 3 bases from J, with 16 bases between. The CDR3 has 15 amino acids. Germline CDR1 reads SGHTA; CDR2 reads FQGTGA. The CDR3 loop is CASSPRDAGDYGYTF. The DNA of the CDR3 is TGTGCCAGCAGCCCCCGGGACGCTGGGGACTATGGCTACACCTTC.

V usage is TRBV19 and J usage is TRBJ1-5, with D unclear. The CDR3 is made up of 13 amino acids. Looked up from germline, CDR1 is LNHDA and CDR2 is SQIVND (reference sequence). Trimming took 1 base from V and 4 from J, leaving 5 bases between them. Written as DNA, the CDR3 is TGTGCCAGTAGTATAGTGGATAATCAGCCCCAGCATTTT. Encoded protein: CASSIVDNQPQHF.

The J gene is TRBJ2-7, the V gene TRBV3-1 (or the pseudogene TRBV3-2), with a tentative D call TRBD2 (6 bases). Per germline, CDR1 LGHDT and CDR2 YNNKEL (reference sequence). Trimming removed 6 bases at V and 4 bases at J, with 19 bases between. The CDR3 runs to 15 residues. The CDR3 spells CASRPGTPGLYEQYF. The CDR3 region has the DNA TGTGCCAGCAGACCCGGGACTCCGGGCCTATACGAGCAGTACTTC.

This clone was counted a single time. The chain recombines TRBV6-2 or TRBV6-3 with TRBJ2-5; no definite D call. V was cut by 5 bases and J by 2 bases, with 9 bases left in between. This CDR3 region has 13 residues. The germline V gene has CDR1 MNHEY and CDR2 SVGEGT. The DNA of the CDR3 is TGTGCCAGCAGTAGGCCAGGACAAGAGACCCAGTACTTC. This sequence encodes CASSRPGQETQYF.

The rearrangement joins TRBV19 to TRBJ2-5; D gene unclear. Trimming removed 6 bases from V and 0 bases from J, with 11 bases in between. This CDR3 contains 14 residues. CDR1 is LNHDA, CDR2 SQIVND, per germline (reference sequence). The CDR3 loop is CASSYSTYQETQYF. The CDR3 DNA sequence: TGTGCCAGTAGCTATAGTACTTACCAAGAGACCCAGTACTTC. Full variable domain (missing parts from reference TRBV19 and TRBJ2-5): DGGITQSPKYLFRKEGQNVTLSCEQNLNHDAMYWYRQDPGQGLRLIYYSQIVNDFQKGDIAEGYSVSREKKESFPLTVTSAQKNPTAFYLCASSYSTYQETQYFGPGTRLLVL.

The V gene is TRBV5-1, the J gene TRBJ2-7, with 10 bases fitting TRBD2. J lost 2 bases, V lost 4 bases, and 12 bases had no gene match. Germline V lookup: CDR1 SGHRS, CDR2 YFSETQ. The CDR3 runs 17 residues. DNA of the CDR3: TGCGCCAGCAGCCCTACGCCTAGCGGGGGATGGGCCTACGAGCAGTACTTC. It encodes CASSPTPSGGWAYEQYF.

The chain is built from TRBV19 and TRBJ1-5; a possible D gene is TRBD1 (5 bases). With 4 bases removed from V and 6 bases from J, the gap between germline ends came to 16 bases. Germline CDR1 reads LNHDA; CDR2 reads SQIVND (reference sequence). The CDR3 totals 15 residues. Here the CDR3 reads CASSTVQGISQPQHF. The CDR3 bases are TGTGCCAGTAGTACAGTGCAGGGAATTAGTCAGCCCCAGCATTTT.

The CDR3: CASSQRGGSETQYF. The CDR3 bases are TGTGCCAGCAGCCAACGCGGGGGCTCGGAGACCCAGTACTTC. The chain links TRBV3-1 (or the pseudogene TRBV3-2) to TRBJ2-5; tentatively, D is TRBD2 (7 bases). Germline V gives CDR1 LGHDT, CDR2 YNNKEL (reference sequence). The CDR3 is made up of 14 amino acids. Deletions cut 2 bases from V and 5 bases from J, with 12 bases between.

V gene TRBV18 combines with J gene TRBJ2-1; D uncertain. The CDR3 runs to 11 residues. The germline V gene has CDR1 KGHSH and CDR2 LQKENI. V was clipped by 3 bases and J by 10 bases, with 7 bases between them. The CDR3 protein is CASSPTLEQFF. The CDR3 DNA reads TGTGCCAGCTCACCGACGTTGGAGCAGTTCTTC.

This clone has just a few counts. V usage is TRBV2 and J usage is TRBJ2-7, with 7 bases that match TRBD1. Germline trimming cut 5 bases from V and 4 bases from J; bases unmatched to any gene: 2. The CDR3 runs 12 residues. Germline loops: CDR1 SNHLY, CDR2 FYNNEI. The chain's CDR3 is CASSLTGYEQYF. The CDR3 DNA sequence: TGTGCCAGCAGTCTGACAGGGTACGAGCAGTACTTC. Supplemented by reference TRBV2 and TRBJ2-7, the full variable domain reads EPEVTQTPSHQVTQMGQEVILRCVPISNHLYFYWYRQILGQKVEFLVSFYNNEISEKSEIFDDQFSVERPDGSNFTLKIRSTKLEDSAMYFCASSLTGYEQYFGPGTRLTVT.